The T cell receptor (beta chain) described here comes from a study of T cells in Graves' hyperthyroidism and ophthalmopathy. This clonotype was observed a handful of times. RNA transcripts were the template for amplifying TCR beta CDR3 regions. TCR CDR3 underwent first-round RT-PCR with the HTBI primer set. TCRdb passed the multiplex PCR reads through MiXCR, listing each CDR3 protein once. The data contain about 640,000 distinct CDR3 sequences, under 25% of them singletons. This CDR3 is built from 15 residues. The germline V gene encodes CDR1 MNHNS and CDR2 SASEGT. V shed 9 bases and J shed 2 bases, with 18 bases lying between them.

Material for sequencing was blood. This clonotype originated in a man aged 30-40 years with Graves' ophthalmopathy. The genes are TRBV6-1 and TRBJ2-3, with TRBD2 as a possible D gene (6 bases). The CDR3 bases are TGTGCCAGTACGTTGGAGGGTAGAGACACAGATACGCAGTATTTT. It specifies CASTLEGRDTDTQYF.